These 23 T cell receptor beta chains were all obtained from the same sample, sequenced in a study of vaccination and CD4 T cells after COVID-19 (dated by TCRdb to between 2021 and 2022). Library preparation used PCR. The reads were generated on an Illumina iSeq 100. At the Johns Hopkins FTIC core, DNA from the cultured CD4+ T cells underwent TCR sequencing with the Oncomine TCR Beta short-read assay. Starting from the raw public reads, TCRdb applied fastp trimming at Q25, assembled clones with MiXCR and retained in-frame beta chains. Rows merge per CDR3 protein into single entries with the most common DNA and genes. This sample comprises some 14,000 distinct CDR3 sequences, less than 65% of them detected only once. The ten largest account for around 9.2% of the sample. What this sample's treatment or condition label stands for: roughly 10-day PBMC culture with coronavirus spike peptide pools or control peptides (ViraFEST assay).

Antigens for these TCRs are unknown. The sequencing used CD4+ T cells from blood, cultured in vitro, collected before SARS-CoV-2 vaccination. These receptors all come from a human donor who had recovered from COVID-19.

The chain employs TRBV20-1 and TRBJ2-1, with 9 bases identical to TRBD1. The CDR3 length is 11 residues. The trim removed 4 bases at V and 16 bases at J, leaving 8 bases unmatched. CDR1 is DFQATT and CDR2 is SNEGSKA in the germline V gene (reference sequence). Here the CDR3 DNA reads TGCAGTGCTACCGAGGGACAGGGTACCTTCTTC. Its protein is CSATEGQGTFF.

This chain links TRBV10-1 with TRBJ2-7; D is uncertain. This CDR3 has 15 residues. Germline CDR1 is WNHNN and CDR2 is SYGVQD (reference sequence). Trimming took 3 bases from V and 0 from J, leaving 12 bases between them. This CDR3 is CASSEGLSSSYEQYF. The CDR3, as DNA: TGCGCCAGCAGTGAAGGGCTCTCCAGCTCCTACGAGCAGTACTTC.

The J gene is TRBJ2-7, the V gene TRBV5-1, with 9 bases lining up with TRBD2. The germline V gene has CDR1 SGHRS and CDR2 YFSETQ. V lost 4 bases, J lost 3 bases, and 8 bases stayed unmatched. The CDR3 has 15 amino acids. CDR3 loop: CASSPLAGTDYEQYF. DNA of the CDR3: TGCGCCAGCAGCCCCCTAGCGGGGACTGACTACGAGCAGTACTTC.

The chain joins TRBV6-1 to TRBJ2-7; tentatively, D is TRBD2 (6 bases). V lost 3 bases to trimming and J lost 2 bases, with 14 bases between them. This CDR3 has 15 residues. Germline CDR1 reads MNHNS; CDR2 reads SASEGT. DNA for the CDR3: TGTGCCAGCAGTGACCTTAGCGGTGGCCCCTACGAGCAGTACTTC. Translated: CASSDLSGGPYEQYF.

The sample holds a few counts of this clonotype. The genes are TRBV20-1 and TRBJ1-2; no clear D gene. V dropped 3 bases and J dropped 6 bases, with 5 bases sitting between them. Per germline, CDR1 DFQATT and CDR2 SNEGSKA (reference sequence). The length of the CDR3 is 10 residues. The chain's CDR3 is CSASSNGYTF. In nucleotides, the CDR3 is TGCAGTGCTAGCTCCAATGGCTACACCTTC.

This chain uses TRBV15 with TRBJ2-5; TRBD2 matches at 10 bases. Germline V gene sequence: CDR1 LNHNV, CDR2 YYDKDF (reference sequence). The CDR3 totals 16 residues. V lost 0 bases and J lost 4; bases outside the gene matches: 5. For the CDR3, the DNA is TGTGCCACCAGCAGAGAGTCCCCTAGCGGGAGAGAGACCCAGTACTTC. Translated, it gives CATSRESPSGRETQYF.

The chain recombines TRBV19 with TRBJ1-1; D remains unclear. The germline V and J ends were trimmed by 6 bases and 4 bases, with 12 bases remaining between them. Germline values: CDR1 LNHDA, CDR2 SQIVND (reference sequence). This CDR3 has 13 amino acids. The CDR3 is CASSRPEITEAFF. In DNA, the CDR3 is TGTGCCAGTAGCCGTCCGGAGATCACTGAAGCTTTCTTT.

CDR3 sequence reads: CATSDPTPGLAGETQYF. CDR3 DNA sequence: TGTGCCACCAGTGATCCCACCCCGGGACTAGCGGGAGAGACCCAGTACTTC. The chain has TRBV24-1 and TRBJ2-5; 12 bases align to TRBD2. V shed 3 bases, J shed 4 bases, and the junction held 8 bases outside the gene matches. The CDR3 loop spans 17 amino acids. Germline assignment: CDR1 KGHDR and CDR2 SFDVKD.

CDR3 residues: CASSFPGTGGQKQYF. As DNA, the CDR3 is TGTGCCAGCAGTTTCCCCGGGACAGGGGGCCAGAAACAGTACTTC. The genes are TRBV6-5 and TRBJ2-7, with 12 bases fitting TRBD1. The CDR3 loop spans 15 amino acids. V was pared by 4 bases and J by 10 bases, with 11 bases of the junction left unmatched. Germline loops: CDR1 MNHEY, CDR2 SVGAGI.

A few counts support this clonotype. CDR3 sequence (DNA): TGTGCCACCAGCAGAGATCCAGGGGGCGTCACCGGGGAGCTGTTTTTT. Translated, it gives CATSRDPGGVTGELFF. The gene calls are TRBV15 and TRBJ2-2, with 8 bases that match TRBD1. CDR1 and CDR2 (germline): LNHNV, YYDKDF (reference sequence). J gave up 4 bases and V 0 bases, and 4 bases lay outside the gene matches. The CDR3 runs to 16 residues.

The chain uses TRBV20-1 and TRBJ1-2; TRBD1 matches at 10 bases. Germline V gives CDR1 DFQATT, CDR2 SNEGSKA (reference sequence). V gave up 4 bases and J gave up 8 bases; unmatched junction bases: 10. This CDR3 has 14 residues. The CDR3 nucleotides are TGCAGTGCTACCAATCGGACAGGGGGTCACGGCTACACCTTC. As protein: CSATNRTGGHGYTF.

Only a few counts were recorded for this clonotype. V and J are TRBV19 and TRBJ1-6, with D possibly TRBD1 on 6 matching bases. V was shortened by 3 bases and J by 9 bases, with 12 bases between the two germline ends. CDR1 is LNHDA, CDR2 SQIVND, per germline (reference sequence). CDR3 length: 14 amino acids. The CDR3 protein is CASSITPGVSPLHF. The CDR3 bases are TGTGCCAGTAGTATCACGCCAGGGGTTTCACCCCTCCACTTT.

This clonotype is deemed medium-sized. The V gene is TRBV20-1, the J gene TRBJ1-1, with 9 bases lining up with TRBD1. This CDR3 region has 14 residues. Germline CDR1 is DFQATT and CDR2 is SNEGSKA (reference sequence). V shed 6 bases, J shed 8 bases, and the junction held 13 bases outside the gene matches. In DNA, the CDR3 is TGCAGTGCGAACACTCCGGGACAGGGATCCGAAGCTTTCTTT. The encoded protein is CSANTPGQGSEAFF.

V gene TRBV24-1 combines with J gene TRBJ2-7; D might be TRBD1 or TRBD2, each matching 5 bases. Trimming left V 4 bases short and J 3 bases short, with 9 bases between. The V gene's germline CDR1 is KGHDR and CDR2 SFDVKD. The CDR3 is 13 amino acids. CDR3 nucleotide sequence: TGTGCCACCAGTGACCGGGACCACTACGAGCAGTACTTC. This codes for CATSDRDHYEQYF.

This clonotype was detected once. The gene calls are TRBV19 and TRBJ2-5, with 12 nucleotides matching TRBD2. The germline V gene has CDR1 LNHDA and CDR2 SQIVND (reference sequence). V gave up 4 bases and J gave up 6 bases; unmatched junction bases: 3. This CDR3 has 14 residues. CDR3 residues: CASSTSGGAQTQYF. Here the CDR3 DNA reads TGTGCCAGTAGTACTAGCGGGGGGGCACAGACCCAGTACTTC.

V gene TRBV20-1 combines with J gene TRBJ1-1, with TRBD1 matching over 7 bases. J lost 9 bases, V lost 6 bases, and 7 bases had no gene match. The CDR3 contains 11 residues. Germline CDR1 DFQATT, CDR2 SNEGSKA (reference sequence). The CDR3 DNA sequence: TGCAGTGCCTCCACAGGGGAACAAGCTTTCTTT. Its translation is CSASTGEQAFF.

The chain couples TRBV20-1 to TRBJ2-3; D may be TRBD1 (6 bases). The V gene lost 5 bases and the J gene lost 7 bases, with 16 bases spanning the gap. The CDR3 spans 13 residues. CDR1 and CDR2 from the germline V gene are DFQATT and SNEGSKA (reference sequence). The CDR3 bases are TGCAGTGCTGCCCGACAGGAGGTACATACGCAGTATTTT. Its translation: CSAARQEVHTQYF.

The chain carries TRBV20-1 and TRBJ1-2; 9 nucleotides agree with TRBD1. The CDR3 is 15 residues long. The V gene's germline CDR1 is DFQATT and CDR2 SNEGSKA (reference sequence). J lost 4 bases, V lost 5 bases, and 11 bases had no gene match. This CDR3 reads CSAGQRDREIYGYTF. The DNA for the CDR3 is TGCAGTGCTGGACAGAGGGACAGGGAGATCTATGGCTACACCTTC.

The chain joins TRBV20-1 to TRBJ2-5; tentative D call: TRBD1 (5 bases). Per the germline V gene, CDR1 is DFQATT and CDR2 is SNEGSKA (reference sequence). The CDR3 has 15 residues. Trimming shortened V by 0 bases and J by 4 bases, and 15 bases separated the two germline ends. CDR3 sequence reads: CSARDPGPHGETQYF. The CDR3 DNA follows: TGCAGTGCTAGAGACCCAGGGCCCCATGGAGAGACCCAGTACTTC.

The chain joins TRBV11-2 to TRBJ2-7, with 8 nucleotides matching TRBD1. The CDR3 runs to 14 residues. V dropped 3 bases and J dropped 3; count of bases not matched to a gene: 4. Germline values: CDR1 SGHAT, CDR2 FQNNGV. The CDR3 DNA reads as TGTGCCAGCAGCTTTGCACAGGGGGTCTACGAGCAGTACTTC. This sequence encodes CASSFAQGVYEQYF.

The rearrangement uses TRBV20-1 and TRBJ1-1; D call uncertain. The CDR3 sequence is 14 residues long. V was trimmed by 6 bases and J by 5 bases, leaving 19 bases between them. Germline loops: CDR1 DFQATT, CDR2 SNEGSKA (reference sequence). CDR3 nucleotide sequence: TGCAGTGCCACACGTTCGGGAGGGTGGACTGAAGCTTTCTTT. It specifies CSATRSGGWTEAFF.

CDR3 nucleotide sequence: TGCGCCAGCAGCTCCGGGACTAGCGGGAGCTACAACCACGAGCAGTACTTC. Residues: CASSSGTSGSYNHEQYF. The rearrangement joins TRBV10-1 to TRBJ2-7; 14 bases line up with TRBD2. CDR3 size: 17 residues. From germline, CDR1 is WNHNN and CDR2 SYGVQD (reference sequence). V lost 6 bases and J lost 5; bases outside the gene matches: 12.

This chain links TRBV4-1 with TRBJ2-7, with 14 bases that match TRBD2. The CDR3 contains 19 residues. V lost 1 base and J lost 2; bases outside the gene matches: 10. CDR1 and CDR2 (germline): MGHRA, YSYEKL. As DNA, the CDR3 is TGCGCCAGCAGCCAAGGCTCCGGGACTAGCGGGGGCCGTACCTACGAGCAGTACTTC. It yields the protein CASSQGSGTSGGRTYEQYF.